This TCR beta chain was observed in a study of T cell clonality in common variable immunodeficiency. Regarding the study as a whole: In common variable immunodeficiency, TCR beta chains reportedly carried fewer deletions and N-nucleotide insertions.

The sample holds a few counts of this clone. Antigen specificity is unknown. The table came from immunoSEQ multiplex PCR; TCRdb's copy has only in-frame clones and leaves some out. This repertoire lists under 45,000 clones without singletons; under 4.5% sits in the top ten. The sequenced material came from peripheral blood mononuclear cells. This TCR was recovered from a person aged 18 to 75 in good health.

CDR3 loop: CAWSGLWANTQYF. The part of the CDR3 DNA that was read is TGTGCCTGGAGTGGGCTTTGGGCTAATACG. J is TRBJ2-3 and V is TRBV30; D gene unclear. The read gets to within 3 residues of the CDR3 end, and the germline J gene fills in the rest. V lost 1 base and J lost 7, with 12 bases in between. The germline V gene encodes CDR1 GTSNPN and CDR2 SVGIG (reference sequence). This CDR3 comprises 13 residues.